The entry below gives a single T cell receptor beta chain sequence along with its context. The source of the sample is a study of T cells of healthy individuals. MiXCR was run by TCRdb on the 5' RACE reads, yielding one entry per CDR3 protein. The table has about 96,000 distinct CDR3 sequences, roughly a sixth seen once; the top ten hold approximately 5.7%. Germline V gene lookup returns CDR1 SGHRS and CDR2 YFSETQ. V lost 5 bases, J lost 5 bases, and 7 bases stayed unmatched. The length of the CDR3 is 14 residues. This receptor was taken from a human donor in good health. V usage is TRBV5-1 and J usage is TRBJ2-7; TRBD1 matches 10 bases. In nucleotides, the CDR3 is TGCGCCAGCAGACTGACAGGGGGCCGGGACGAGCAGTACTTC. Protein sequence: CASRLTGGRDEQYF.